A single sample gave rise to the 24 T cell receptor beta chains below, sequenced in a study of CD8 T cells in Susac syndrome. RNA was extracted with the RNeasy kit, and a quantity of roughly 0.5 to 1 ug was reverse transcribed using random hexamers. TCRdb reprocessed the immunoSEQ multiplex PCR reads with MiXCR, giving one entry per CDR3 protein. The data show about 300,000 distinct CDR3 sequences, around 92% seen once. What was sequenced was CD4+ T cells from PBMCs. Every receptor here comes from a human donor with multiple sclerosis.

This chain connects TRBV6-5 to TRBJ1-2; tentatively, D is TRBD1 (6 bases). The CDR3 loop spans 13 amino acids. The germline V gene encodes CDR1 MNHEY and CDR2 SVGAGI. Trimming stripped 6 bases from V and 8 bases from J, with 16 bases between. The CDR3 bases are TGTGCCAGCAGGCCGACAGGCCGGGGGGGCTACACCTTC. Its translation is CASRPTGRGGYTF.

This chain links TRBV6-2 or TRBV6-3 with TRBJ1-2; no definite D call. The CDR3 runs 12 residues. The V and J ends lost 4 bases and 0 bases respectively, with 3 bases between them. Germline CDR1 is MNHEY and CDR2 is SVGEGT. CDR3 in DNA: TGTGCCAGCAGTTCATCTAACTATGGCTACACCTTC. Protein product: CASSSSNYGYTF.

In the case of this clonotype: Mismatch with germline at one junction end may stem from a read error. The rearrangement uses TRBV7-7 and TRBJ2-7, with D possibly called TRBD1 or TRBD2 (5 bases each). Germline V gene data show CDR1 as SSHAT and CDR2 as FNYEAQ (reference sequence). There are 19 residues in the CDR3. For the CDR3, the DNA is TGTGCTAGCAGCTTATCCGGGGCGCGCCCCACTCCTCACTCCTACGAGCAGTACTTC. Residues: CASSLSGARPTPHSYEQYF.

V and J are TRBV7-2 and TRBJ1-1; no reliable D call. This CDR3 has 14 amino acids. Trimming cost V 3 bases and J 3 bases, with 11 bases left between them. Germline-derived CDR1 and CDR2 are SGHTA and FQGNSA. CDR3 sequence (DNA): TGTGCCAGCAGCTTCCAAAGCGTAGACACTGAAGCTTTCTTT. It translates to CASSFQSVDTEAFF.

This clonotype was observed a few times. The rearrangement links TRBV6-5 to TRBJ1-1; 8 nucleotides line up with TRBD1. Germline CDR1 MNHEY, CDR2 SVGAGI. The ends lost 7 bases at V and 6 bases at J; junction bases unmatched: 13. The CDR3 totals 15 residues. The CDR3, as DNA: TGTGCCAGCATTGACCCGAGGACAGGGAGCGCTGAAGCTTTCTTT. The encoded protein is CASIDPRTGSAEAFF.

The rearrangement links TRBV29-1 to TRBJ1-4; TRBD1 matches 9 bases. The trim removed 7 bases at V and 5 bases at J, leaving 5 bases unmatched. The length of the CDR3 is 13 residues. The V gene's germline CDR1 is SQVTM and CDR2 ANQGSEA. The CDR3 DNA follows: TGCAGCGCCGGGACAGGGAACAATGAAAAACTGTTTTTT. Residues: CSAGTGNNEKLFF.

The chain has TRBV29-1 and TRBJ1-1, with D tentatively TRBD1 (6 bases). Germline V CDR1 and CDR2: SQVTM, ANQGSEA. This CDR3 region has 14 residues. Trimming stripped 6 bases from V and 11 bases from J, with 25 bases between. The DNA for the CDR3 is TGCAGCGTGGCCCCAAAGCTTTCAGGGGATCGGGCTTTCTTT. It is translated as CSVAPKLSGDRAFF.

This chain uses TRBV20-1 with TRBJ2-4, with TRBD1 as a possible D gene (6 bases). Germline values: CDR1 DFQATT, CDR2 SNEGSKA (reference sequence). V was clipped by 6 bases and J by 2 bases, with 17 bases between them. The CDR3 is 15 residues long. The CDR3 is CSARAQGWTKNIQYF. The CDR3, as DNA: TGCAGTGCCCGGGCCCAGGGGTGGACCAAAAACATTCAGTACTTC.

V usage is TRBV10-3 and J usage is TRBJ2-7, with a weak D call TRBD1 (6 bases). CDR3 length: 15 amino acids. The V gene's germline CDR1 is ENHRY and CDR2 SYGVKD. The V and J ends lost 3 bases and 7 bases respectively, with 19 bases between them. CDR3 amino acids: CAISDSTGLSGEQYF. CDR3 DNA sequence: TGTGCCATCAGTGATTCGACAGGACTCTCGGGGGAGCAGTACTTC.

This chain joins TRBV12-3 or TRBV12-4 and TRBJ2-5, with D perhaps being TRBD1 or TRBD2 (5 bases each). CDR3 length: 13 amino acids. V was clipped by 8 bases and J by 4 bases, with 14 bases between them. The CDR3 DNA reads TGTGCCAGCGCACTGGGGGTACGAGAGACCCAGTACTTC. Its translation: CASALGVRETQYF.

This chain's CDR3 is CASPSVGRPEGYTF. The CDR3 DNA follows: TGTGCCTCTCCCTCCGTCGGCAGGCCCGAAGGCTACACCTTC. This sequence joins TRBV30 and TRBJ1-2; D remains unclear. Germline-derived CDR1 and CDR2 are GTSNPN and SVGIG (reference sequence). The CDR3 loop spans 14 amino acids. Deletions cut 7 bases from V and 8 bases from J, with 23 bases between.

This clonotype was recorded only once. The V gene is TRBV24-1, the J gene TRBJ2-7; the match to TRBD1 covers 9 bases. The CDR3 has 19 residues. Germline loops: CDR1 KGHDR, CDR2 SFDVKD. Trimming cost V 0 bases and J 5 bases; bases outside gene matches: 16. The CDR3 spells CATSDLQVLPDRGNDEQYF. In nucleotides, the CDR3 is TGTGCCACCAGTGATTTGCAAGTATTACCCGACAGGGGGAACGACGAGCAGTACTTC.

This chain links TRBV2 with TRBJ1-4, with TRBD1 identical over 9 bases. The germline V gene encodes CDR1 SNHLY and CDR2 FYNNEI. Trimming took 6 bases from V and 5 from J; bases not matched to a gene: 4. This CDR3 spans 14 amino acids. CDR3 in DNA: TGTGCCAGCAGGGGGGACAGGGCAAATGAAAAACTGTTTTTT. The encoded protein is CASRGDRANEKLFF.

This sequence joins TRBV6-5 and TRBJ1-1; a weak D match, TRBD1 (6 bases). The germline CDR1 and CDR2 sequences are MNHEY and SVGAGI. With 10 bases removed from V and 0 bases from J, the gap between germline ends came to 12 bases. The CDR3 is 13 residues long. The CDR3 sequence: CATWEGVNTEAFF. The CDR3 DNA sequence: TGTGCCACCTGGGAGGGGGTGAACACTGAAGCTTTCTTT.

The chain has TRBV7-9 and TRBJ2-1; D may be TRBD1 or TRBD2 (5 bases each). Trimming removed 5 bases from V and 4 bases from J, with 15 bases in between. In germline, CDR1 is SEHNR, CDR2 FQNEAQ (reference sequence). This CDR3 contains 15 residues. The CDR3 DNA reads TGTGCCAGCAGCCCCAGAGGGGTAGAATACAATGAGCAGTTCTTC. Translation gives CASSPRGVEYNEQFF.

The chain links TRBV12-3 or TRBV12-4 to TRBJ1-1; D is undetermined. This CDR3 region has 13 residues. The ends were cut back, 3 bases at V and 8 bases at J, with 13 bases in the middle. The CDR3 DNA follows: TGTGCCAGCAGTTTTCTTCACGGAGAGGAAGCTTTCTTT. Amino acids: CASSFLHGEEAFF.

The chain joins TRBV28 to TRBJ2-7; D possibly corresponds to TRBD1 (6 bases). V was shortened by 6 bases and J by 4 bases, with 16 bases between the two germline ends. Germline assignment: CDR1 MDHEN and CDR2 SYDVKM. The CDR3 length is 14 residues. Here the CDR3 DNA reads TGTGCCAGCAGACTAGACAGGCCCCCTTACGAGCAGTACTTC. This translates into CASRLDRPPYEQYF. Supplemented by reference TRBV28 and TRBJ2-7, the full variable domain reads DVKVTQSSRYLVKRTGEKVFLECVQDMDHENMFWYRQDPGLGLRLIYFSYDVKMKEKGDIPEGYSVSREKKERFSLILESASTNQTSMYLCASRLDRPPYEQYFGPGTRLTVT.

The chain has TRBV28 and TRBJ1-5; D ambiguous. V shed 7 bases and J shed 5 bases, with 12 bases lying between them. The CDR3 runs 13 residues. Looked up from germline, CDR1 is MDHEN and CDR2 is SYDVKM. The CDR3 DNA follows: TGTGCCAGCATCGCGGAGGGCTATCAGCCCCAGCATTTT. Translation gives CASIAEGYQPQHF.

The chain recombines TRBV2 with TRBJ2-5; 9 nucleotides line up with TRBD1. Looked up from germline, CDR1 is SNHLY and CDR2 is FYNNEI. With V trimmed by 5 bases and J by 4 bases, 5 bases remained unmatched. The CDR3 runs 14 residues. CDR3 sequence: CASSWTGVRETQYF. The CDR3 coding sequence is TGTGCCAGCAGTTGGACAGGGGTCCGAGAGACCCAGTACTTC.

The rearrangement links TRBV23-1 to TRBJ1-1; maybe TRBD1 (5 bases). TRBV23-1 belongs to the ORF category, with a function that is uncertain. V lost 6 bases to trimming and J lost 4 bases, with 21 bases between them. The CDR3 is made up of 16 amino acids. The CDR3 region has the DNA TGCGCCAGCAGCTCAAGAAGAAAGGGGAGCGGCACTGAAGCTTTCTTT. Amino acids: CASSSRRKGSGTEAFF.

Here the CDR3 reads CASSFWGSEKLFF. As DNA, the CDR3 is TGTGCCAGCAGCTTCTGGGGTTCGGAAAAACTGTTTTTT. The J gene is TRBJ1-4, the V gene TRBV7-9; D is undetermined. The V end was cut by 3 bases, the J end by 8 bases, with 10 bases between. CDR1 and CDR2 (germline): SEHNR, FQNEAQ (reference sequence). The CDR3 sequence is 13 residues long. Looking up the rest from reference TRBV7-9 and TRBJ1-4 gives the full variable domain: DTGVSQNPRHKITKRGQNVTFRCDPISEHNRLYWYRQTLGQGPEFLTYFQNEAQLEKSRLLSDRFSAERPKGSFSTLEIQRTEQGDSAMYLCASSFWGSEKLFFGSGTQLSVL.

The chain employs TRBV7-8 and TRBJ2-1, with TRBD1 as a possible D gene (6 bases). Germline values: CDR1 SGHVS, CDR2 FQNEAQ. Trimming removed 5 bases from V and 0 bases from J, with 20 bases in between. The CDR3 has 18 residues. The CDR3 DNA sequence: TGTGCCAGCAGCGGCTTAGGAGGTGGGGGCGCCTCCTACAATGAGCAGTTCTTC. Translating gives CASSGLGGGGASYNEQFF.

The rearrangement links TRBV5-1 to TRBJ2-2; TRBD2 matches at 7 bases. The CDR3 extends over 13 amino acids. J was trimmed by 5 bases and V by 6 bases; bases with no gene match: 4. Germline V lookup: CDR1 SGHRS, CDR2 YFSETQ. CDR3 region: CASTWGGTGELFF. CDR3 in DNA: TGCGCCAGCACCTGGGGAGGGACCGGGGAGCTGTTTTTT.

This chain links TRBV6-6 with TRBJ2-7; 13 positions agree with TRBD2. CDR3 length: 16 residues. V shed 5 bases and J 7 bases; nucleotides not matched to a gene: 11. CDR1 is MNHNY and CDR2 is SVGAGI in the germline V gene (reference sequence). CDR3 region: CASSTYRTSGGGEQYF. CDR3 in DNA: TGTGCCAGCAGTACCTATAGGACTAGCGGGGGCGGAGAGCAGTACTTC.